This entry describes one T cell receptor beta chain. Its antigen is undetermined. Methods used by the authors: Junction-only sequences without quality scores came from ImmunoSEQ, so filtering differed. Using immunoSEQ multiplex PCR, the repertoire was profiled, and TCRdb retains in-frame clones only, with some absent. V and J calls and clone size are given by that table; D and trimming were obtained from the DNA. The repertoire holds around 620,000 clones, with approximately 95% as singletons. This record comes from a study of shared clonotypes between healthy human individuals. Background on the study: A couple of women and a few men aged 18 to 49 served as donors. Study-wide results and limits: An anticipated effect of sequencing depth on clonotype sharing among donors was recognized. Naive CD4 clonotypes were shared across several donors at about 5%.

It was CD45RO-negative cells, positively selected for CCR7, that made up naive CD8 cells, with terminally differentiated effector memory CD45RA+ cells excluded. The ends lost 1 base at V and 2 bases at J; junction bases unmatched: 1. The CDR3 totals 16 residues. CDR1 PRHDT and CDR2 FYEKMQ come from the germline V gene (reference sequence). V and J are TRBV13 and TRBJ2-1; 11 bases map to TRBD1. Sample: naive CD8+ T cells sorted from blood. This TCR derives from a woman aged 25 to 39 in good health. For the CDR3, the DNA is TGTGCCAGCAGCTTAGAGGGACAGGGGGCCTACAATGAGCAGTTCTTC. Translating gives CASSLEGQGAYNEQFF.